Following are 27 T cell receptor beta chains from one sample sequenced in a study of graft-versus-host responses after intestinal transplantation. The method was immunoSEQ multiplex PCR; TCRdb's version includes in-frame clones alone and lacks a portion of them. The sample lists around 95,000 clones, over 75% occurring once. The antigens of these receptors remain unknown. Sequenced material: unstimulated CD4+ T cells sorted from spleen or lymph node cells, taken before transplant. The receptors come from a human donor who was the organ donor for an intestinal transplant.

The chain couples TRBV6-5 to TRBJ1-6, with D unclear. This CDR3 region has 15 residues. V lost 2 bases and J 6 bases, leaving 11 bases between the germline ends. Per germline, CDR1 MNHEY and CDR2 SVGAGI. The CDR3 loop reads CASSYRSQINSPLHF. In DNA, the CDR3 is TGTGCCAGCAGTTACAGAAGCCAGATTAATTCACCCCTCCACTTT.

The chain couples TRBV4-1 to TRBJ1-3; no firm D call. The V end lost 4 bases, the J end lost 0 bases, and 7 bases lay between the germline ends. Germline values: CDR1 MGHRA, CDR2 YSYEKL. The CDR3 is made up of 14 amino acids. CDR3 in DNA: TGCGCCAGCAGCCTGGCGTCCTCTGGAAACACCATATATTTT. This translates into CASSLASSGNTIYF.

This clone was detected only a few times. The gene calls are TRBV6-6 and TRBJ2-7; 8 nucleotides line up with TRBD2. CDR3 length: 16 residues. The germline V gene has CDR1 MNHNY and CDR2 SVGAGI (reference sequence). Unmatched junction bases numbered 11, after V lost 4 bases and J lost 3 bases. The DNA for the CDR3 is TGTGCCAGCAGTTCGATTGTCGGGGGGGCTTTCTACGAGCAGTACTTC. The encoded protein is CASSSIVGGAFYEQYF.

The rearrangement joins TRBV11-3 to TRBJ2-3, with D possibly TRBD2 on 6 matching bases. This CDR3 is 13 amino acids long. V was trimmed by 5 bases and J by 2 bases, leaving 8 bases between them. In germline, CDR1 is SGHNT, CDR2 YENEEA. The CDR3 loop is CASSRGTTDTQYF. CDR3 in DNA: TGTGCCAGCAGCCGGGGGACCACAGATACGCAGTATTTT.

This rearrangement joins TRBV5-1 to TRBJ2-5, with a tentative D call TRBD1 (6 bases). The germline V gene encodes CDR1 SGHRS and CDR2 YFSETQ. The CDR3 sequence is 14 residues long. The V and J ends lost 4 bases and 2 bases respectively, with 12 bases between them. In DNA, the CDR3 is TGCGCCAGCAGCATTGGGACACTTCAAGAGACCCAGTACTTC. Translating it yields CASSIGTLQETQYF.

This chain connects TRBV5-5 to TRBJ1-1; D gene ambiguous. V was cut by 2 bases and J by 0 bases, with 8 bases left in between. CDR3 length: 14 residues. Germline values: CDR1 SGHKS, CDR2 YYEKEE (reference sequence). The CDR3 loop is CASSLEGMNTEAFF. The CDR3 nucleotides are TGTGCCAGCAGCTTAGAGGGCATGAACACTGAAGCTTTCTTT.

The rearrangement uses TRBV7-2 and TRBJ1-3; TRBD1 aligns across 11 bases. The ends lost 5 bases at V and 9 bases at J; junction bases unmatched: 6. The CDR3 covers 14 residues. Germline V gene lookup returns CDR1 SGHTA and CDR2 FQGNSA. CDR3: CASSPGTGGFTIYF. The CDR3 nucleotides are TGTGCCAGCAGCCCAGGGACAGGGGGGTTCACCATATATTTT.

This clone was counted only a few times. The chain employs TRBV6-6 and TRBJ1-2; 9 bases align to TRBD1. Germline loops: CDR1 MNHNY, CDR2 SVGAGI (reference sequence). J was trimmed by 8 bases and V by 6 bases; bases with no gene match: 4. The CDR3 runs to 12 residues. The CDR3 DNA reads TGTGCCAGCAGCCCCGGACAGGGGGGCTACACCTTC. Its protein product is CASSPGQGGYTF.

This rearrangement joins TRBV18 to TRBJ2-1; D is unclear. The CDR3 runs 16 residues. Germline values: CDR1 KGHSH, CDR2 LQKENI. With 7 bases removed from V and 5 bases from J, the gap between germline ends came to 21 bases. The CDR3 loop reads CASFPSDDNLNNEQFF. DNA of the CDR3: TGTGCCAGCTTTCCTTCTGATGACAACTTAAACAATGAGCAGTTCTTC.

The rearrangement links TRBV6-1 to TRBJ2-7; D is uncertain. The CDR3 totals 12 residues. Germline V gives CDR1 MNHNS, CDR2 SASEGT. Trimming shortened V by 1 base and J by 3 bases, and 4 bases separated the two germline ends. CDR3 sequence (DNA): TGTGCCAGCAGTGAAGGGGGCTACGAGCAGTACTTC. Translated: CASSEGGYEQYF.

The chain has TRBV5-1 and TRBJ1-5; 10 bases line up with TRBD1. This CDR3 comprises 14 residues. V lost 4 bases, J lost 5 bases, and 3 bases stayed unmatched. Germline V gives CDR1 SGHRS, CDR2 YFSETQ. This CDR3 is CASSGGTGDQPQHF. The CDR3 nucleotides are TGCGCCAGCAGCGGAGGGACAGGGGATCAGCCCCAGCATTTT.

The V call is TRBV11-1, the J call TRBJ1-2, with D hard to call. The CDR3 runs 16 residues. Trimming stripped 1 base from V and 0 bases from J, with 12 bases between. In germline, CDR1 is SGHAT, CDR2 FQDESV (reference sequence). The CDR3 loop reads CASSLDEDRANYGYTF. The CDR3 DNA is TGTGCCAGCAGCTTAGATGAAGATCGGGCTAACTATGGCTACACCTTC.

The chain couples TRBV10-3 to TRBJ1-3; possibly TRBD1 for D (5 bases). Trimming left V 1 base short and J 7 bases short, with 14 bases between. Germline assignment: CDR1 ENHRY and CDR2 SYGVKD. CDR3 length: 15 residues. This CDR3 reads CAISELFRDRNTIYF. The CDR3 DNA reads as TGTGCCATCAGTGAGTTGTTCAGGGATCGTAACACCATATATTTT.

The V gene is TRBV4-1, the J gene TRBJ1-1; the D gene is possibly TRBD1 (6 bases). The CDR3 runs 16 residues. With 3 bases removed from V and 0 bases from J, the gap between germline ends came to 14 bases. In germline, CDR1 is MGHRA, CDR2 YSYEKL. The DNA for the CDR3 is TGCGCCAGCAGCCAGTCAGGCCCAGGGGTGAACACTGAAGCTTTCTTT. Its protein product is CASSQSGPGVNTEAFF.

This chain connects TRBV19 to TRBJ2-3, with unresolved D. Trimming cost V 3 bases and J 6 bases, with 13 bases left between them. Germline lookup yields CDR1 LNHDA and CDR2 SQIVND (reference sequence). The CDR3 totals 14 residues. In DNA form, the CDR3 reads TGTGCCAGTAGTATCCTTCTCGGGTTGGATACGCAGTATTTT. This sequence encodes CASSILLGLDTQYF.

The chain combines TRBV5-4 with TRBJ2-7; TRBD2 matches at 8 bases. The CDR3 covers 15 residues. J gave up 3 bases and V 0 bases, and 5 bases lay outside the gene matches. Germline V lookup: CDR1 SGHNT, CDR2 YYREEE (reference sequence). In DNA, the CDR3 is TGTGCCAGCAGCTTGGCCCCCAGCGGGGGCTACGAGCAGTACTTC. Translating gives CASSLAPSGGYEQYF.

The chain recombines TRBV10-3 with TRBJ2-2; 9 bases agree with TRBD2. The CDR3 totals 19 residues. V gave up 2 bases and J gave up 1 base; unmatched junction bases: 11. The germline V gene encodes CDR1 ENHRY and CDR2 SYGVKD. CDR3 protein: CAISERSSGDSMNTGELFF. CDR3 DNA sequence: TGTGCCATCAGTGAGAGGTCTAGCGGGGACTCCATGAACACCGGGGAGCTGTTTTTT.

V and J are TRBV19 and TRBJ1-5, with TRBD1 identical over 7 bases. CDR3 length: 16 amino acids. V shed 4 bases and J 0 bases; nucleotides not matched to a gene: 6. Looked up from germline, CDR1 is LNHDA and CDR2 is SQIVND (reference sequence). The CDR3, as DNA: TGTGCCAGTAGTACCTCGACAGGGAATAGCAATCAGCCCCAGCATTTT. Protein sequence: CASSTSTGNSNQPQHF.

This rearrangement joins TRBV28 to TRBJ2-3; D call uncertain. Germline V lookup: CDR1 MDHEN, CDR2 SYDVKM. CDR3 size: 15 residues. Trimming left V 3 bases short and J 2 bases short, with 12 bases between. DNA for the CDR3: TGTGCCAGCAGTTTTGAACCGGGTTCCACAGATACGCAGTATTTT. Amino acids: CASSFEPGSTDTQYF.

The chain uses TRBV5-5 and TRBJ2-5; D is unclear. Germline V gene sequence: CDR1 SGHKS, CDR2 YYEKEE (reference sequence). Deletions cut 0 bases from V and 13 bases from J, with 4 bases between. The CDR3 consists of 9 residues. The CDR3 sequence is CASSLDLYF. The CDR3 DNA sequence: TGTGCCAGCAGCTTGGATCTGTACTTC.

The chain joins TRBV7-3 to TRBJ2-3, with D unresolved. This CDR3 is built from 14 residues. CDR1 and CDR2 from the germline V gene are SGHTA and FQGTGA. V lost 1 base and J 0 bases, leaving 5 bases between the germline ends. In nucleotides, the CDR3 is TGTGCCAGCAGCTTAATGGGTAGCACAGATACGCAGTATTTT. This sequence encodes CASSLMGSTDTQYF.

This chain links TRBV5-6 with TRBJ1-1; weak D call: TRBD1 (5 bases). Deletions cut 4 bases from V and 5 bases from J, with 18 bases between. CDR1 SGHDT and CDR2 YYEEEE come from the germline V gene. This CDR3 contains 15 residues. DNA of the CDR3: TGTGCCAGCAGCGGAAACCTGGGCGGGGCGACTGAAGCTTTCTTT. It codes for CASSGNLGGATEAFF. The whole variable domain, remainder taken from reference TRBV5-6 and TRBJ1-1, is DAGVTQSPTHLIKTRGQQVTLRCSPKSGHDTVSWYQQALGQGPQFIFQYYEEEERQRGNFPDRFSGHQFPNYSSELNVNALLLGDSALYLCASSGNLGGATEAFFGQGTRLTVV.

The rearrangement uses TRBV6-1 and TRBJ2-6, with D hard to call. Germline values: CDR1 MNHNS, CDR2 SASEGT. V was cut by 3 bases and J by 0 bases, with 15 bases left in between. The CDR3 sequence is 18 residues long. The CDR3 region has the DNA TGTGCCAGCAGTGACTTCGGACGTACCATCTCTGGGGCCAACGTCCTGACTTTC. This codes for CASSDFGRTISGANVLTF.

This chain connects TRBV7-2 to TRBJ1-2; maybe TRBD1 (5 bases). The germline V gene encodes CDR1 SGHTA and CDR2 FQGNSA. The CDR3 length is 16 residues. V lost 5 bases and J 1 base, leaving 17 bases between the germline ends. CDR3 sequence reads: CASSPMLLDSNYGYTF. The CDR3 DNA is TGTGCCAGCAGCCCAATGTTACTCGACAGTAACTATGGCTACACCTTC.

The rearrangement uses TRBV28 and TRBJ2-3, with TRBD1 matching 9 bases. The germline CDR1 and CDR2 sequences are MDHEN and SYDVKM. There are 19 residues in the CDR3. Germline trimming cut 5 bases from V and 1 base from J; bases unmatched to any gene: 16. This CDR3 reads CASSLIAYVGQGCTDTQYF. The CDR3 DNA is TGTGCCAGCAGTCTGATTGCTTACGTCGGACAGGGGTGCACAGATACGCAGTATTTT.

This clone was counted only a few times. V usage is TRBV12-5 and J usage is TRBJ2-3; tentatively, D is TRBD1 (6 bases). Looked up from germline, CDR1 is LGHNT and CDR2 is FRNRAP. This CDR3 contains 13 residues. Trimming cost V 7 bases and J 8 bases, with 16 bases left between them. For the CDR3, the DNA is TGTGCTAGTGCTTCAGGGGTTATAGGTACGCAGTATTTT. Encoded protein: CASASGVIGTQYF.

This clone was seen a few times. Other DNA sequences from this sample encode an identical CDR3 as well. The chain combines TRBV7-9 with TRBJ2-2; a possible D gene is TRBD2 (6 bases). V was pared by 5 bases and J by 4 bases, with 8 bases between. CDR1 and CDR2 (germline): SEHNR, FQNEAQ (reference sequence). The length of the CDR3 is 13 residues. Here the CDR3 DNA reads TGTGCCAGCAGCCCCGGGGGCACCGGGGAGCTGTTTTTT. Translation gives CASSPGGTGELFF.